The 29 T cell receptor beta chains listed next were all sequenced from one sample in a study of shared clonotypes between healthy human individuals. The protocol was immunoSEQ multiplex PCR, while the TCRdb copy is restricted to in-frame clones and leaves out a portion. The sample lists about 2,500,000 clones, 90% to 95% occurring once. Sequencing input: naive CD4+ T cells sorted from blood. This sample's subset: CD45RA+ positively selected. Every receptor here comes from a man between 18 and 29 years old in good health.

The genes are TRBV2 and TRBJ2-3; 11 nucleotides match TRBD2. After removal of 6 bases from V and 5 bases from J, the junction contained 7 bases not matched to a gene. This CDR3 spans 15 amino acids. Germline CDR1 is SNHLY and CDR2 is FYNNEI. The CDR3 reads CASSRTSGREDTQYF. The CDR3, as DNA: TGTGCCAGCAGCCGGACTAGCGGGCGTGAAGATACGCAGTATTTT.

The rearrangement joins TRBV18 to TRBJ2-7; 12 positions agree with TRBD1. Germline lookup yields CDR1 KGHSH and CDR2 LQKENI. J gave up 7 bases and V 2 bases, and 3 bases lay outside the gene matches. The CDR3 sequence is 14 residues long. The CDR3 DNA reads TGTGCCAGCTCACCAGGGACAGGGGGCGTGGAGCAGTACTTC. The encoded protein is CASSPGTGGVEQYF.

The V gene is TRBV10-1, the J gene TRBJ2-5, with 9 bases identical to TRBD2. The CDR3 loop spans 14 amino acids. V was clipped by 4 bases and J by 4 bases; unmatched bases: 4. The V gene's germline CDR1 is WNHNN and CDR2 SYGVQD (reference sequence). CDR3 sequence reads: CASSATSGPETQYF. The CDR3 region has the DNA TGCGCCAGCAGTGCAACTAGCGGGCCAGAGACCCAGTACTTC.

Concerning this clone itself: The sample has other DNA sequences that encode this CDR3 too. This chain joins TRBV6-5 and TRBJ1-1; 7 nucleotides match TRBD1. Germline CDR1 MNHEY, CDR2 SVGAGI. The length of the CDR3 is 14 residues. V was clipped by 5 bases and J by 4 bases; unmatched bases: 7. CDR3 sequence: CASSPGGLGTEAFF. The CDR3 region has the DNA TGTGCCAGCAGTCCAGGGGGGCTGGGCACTGAAGCTTTCTTT.

The V call is TRBV7-2, the J call TRBJ2-5; maybe TRBD1 (5 bases). Per the germline V gene, CDR1 is SGHTA and CDR2 is FQGNSA. The CDR3 spans 15 residues. V was clipped by 1 base and J by 4 bases, with 13 bases between them. The DNA for the CDR3 is TGTGCCAGCAGCTTAGTTGGGGCTAGGCGAGAGACCCAGTACTTC. As protein: CASSLVGARRETQYF.

The chain joins TRBV5-1 to TRBJ1-6, with D possibly TRBD1 on 5 matching bases. The CDR3 has 13 residues. V was shortened by 3 bases and J by 9 bases, with 10 bases between the two germline ends. Germline V gene data show CDR1 as SGHRS and CDR2 as YFSETQ. CDR3 in amino acids: CASSSQGGSPLHF. The CDR3 DNA follows: TGCGCCAGCAGCTCTCAGGGAGGTTCACCCCTCCACTTT. Variable domain in full (rest from reference TRBV5-1 and TRBJ1-6): KAGVTQTPRYLIKTRGQQVTLSCSPISGHRSVSWYQQTPGQGLQFLFEYFSETQRNKGNFPGRFSGRQFSNSRSEMNVSTLELGDSALYLCASSSQGGSPLHFGNGTRLTVT.

This rearrangement joins TRBV27 to TRBJ1-2; D gene unclear. The CDR3 totals 12 residues. V lost 7 bases to trimming and J lost 3 bases, with 9 bases between them. The V gene's germline CDR1 is MNHEY and CDR2 SMNVEV (reference sequence). The CDR3 DNA sequence: TGTGCCAGCAATTGGTCAGACTATGGCTACACCTTC. It is translated as CASNWSDYGYTF.

This rearrangement joins TRBV19 to TRBJ2-1; TRBD1 matches at 7 bases. With V trimmed by 6 bases and J by 6 bases, 14 bases remained unmatched. CDR1 is LNHDA and CDR2 is SQIVND in the germline V gene (reference sequence). This CDR3 spans 16 amino acids. The CDR3 here is CASSEKQGQRTNEQFF. The CDR3 DNA reads TGTGCCAGTAGCGAAAAACAGGGGCAGCGGACCAATGAGCAGTTCTTC.

V is TRBV19 and J is TRBJ1-5; 10 nucleotides align to TRBD1. The CDR3 loop spans 16 amino acids. Unmatched junction bases numbered 1, after V lost 0 bases and J lost 2 bases. Germline CDR1 reads LNHDA; CDR2 reads SQIVND (reference sequence). CDR3 bases: TGTGCCAGTAGTATAGAGGGGACAGGGGGCAATCAGCCCCAGCATTTT. This codes for CASSIEGTGGNQPQHF.

J is TRBJ2-5 and V is TRBV9, with D possibly matching TRBD2 (5 bases). This CDR3 is 18 amino acids long. CDR1 SGDLS and CDR2 YYNGEE come from the germline V gene. Trimming took 4 bases from V and 2 from J, leaving 24 bases between them. The CDR3 DNA is TGTGCCAGCAGCCTAGCCCAGAAGGCCAAAAGGACGCAAGAGACCCAGTACTTC. Protein product: CASSLAQKAKRTQETQYF.

V gene TRBV6-1 combines with J gene TRBJ2-1; TRBD2 matches at 13 bases. J lost 2 bases, V lost 3 bases, and 4 bases had no gene match. The CDR3 is made up of 17 amino acids. Germline-derived CDR1 and CDR2 are MNHNS and SASEGT. As DNA, the CDR3 is TGTGCCAGCAGTGATGCCGGGACTAGCGGGACCTACAATGAGCAGTTCTTC. Protein sequence: CASSDAGTSGTYNEQFF.

The rearrangement uses TRBV5-1 and TRBJ1-5, with TRBD1 matching 12 bases. From germline, CDR1 is SGHRS and CDR2 YFSETQ. There are 19 residues in the CDR3. V lost 4 bases, J lost 4 bases, and 15 bases stayed unmatched. The CDR3 sequence: CASSPGWVGTGGANQPQHF. The CDR3 DNA sequence: TGCGCCAGCAGCCCCGGGTGGGTCGGGACAGGGGGCGCGAATCAGCCCCAGCATTTT.

The V and J genes are TRBV7-2 and TRBJ2-2; weak D call: TRBD1 (5 bases). The CDR3 has 17 residues. Trimming shortened V by 1 base and J by 4 bases, and 16 bases separated the two germline ends. Germline-derived CDR1 and CDR2 are SGHTA and FQGNSA. For the CDR3, the DNA is TGTGCCAGCAGCTTAGACCCGCAGGGCATACCCACCGGGGAGCTGTTTTTT. Its translation is CASSLDPQGIPTGELFF. Variable domain in full (rest from reference TRBV7-2 and TRBJ2-2): GAGVSQSPSNKVTEKGKDVELRCDPISGHTALYWYRQSLGQGLEFLIYFQGNSAPDKSGLPSDRFSAERTGGSVSTLTIQRTQQEDSAVYLCASSLDPQGIPTGELFFGEGSRLTVL.

The rearrangement joins TRBV2 to TRBJ2-3; unclear D gene. The CDR3 totals 14 residues. The V end was cut by 7 bases, the J end by 0 bases, with 11 bases between. Germline V gene data show CDR1 as SNHLY and CDR2 as FYNNEI. CDR3 sequence (DNA): TGTGCCAGCAAGGCCAGAGCTAGCACAGATACGCAGTATTTT. This translates into CASKARASTDTQYF.

On this clone: The sample carries other DNA sequences with the same CDR3. The chain is built from TRBV18 and TRBJ2-7; no clear D gene. This CDR3 region has 13 residues. V was trimmed by 3 bases and J by 4 bases, leaving 10 bases between them. Germline V CDR1 and CDR2: KGHSH, LQKENI. CDR3 coding DNA: TGTGCCAGCTCACCCGATTCAGCGTACGAGCAGTACTTC. Its protein product is CASSPDSAYEQYF.

This clone was observed a single time. The chain joins TRBV7-9 to TRBJ1-1; D is perhaps TRBD1 (6 bases). Trimming pared 3 bases from V and 7 bases from J, leaving 15 bases between. CDR3 length: 14 residues. The germline V gene has CDR1 SEHNR and CDR2 FQNEAQ (reference sequence). This chain's CDR3 is CASSLEGENDEAFF. In DNA form, the CDR3 reads TGTGCCAGCAGCTTGGAGGGGGAAAACGATGAAGCTTTCTTT.

This chain links TRBV18 with TRBJ2-1; 10 nucleotides align to TRBD1. The CDR3 runs 17 residues. J was trimmed by 4 bases and V by 6 bases; bases with no gene match: 12. CDR1 and CDR2 from the germline V gene are KGHSH and LQKENI. The CDR3 DNA reads as TGTGCCAGCTCGCCTCTGGGACAGGGGCCGATGTACAATGAGCAGTTCTTC. Residues: CASSPLGQGPMYNEQFF.

This chain joins TRBV27 and TRBJ1-2; D gene unclear. The CDR3 extends over 14 amino acids. Germline CDR1 is MNHEY and CDR2 is SMNVEV (reference sequence). Trimming took 7 bases from V and 8 from J, leaving 20 bases between them. Here the CDR3 DNA reads TGTGCCAGCACCTCTGCAGGACCTAAAGGGGGCTACACCTTC. The encoded protein is CASTSAGPKGGYTF.

This chain joins TRBV27 and TRBJ2-1, with TRBD2 matching over 9 bases. The germline CDR1 and CDR2 sequences are MNHEY and SMNVEV (reference sequence). J lost 4 bases, V lost 4 bases, and 11 bases had no gene match. There are 17 residues in the CDR3. CDR3 region: CASSSQRGLALYNEQFF. CDR3 nucleotide sequence: TGTGCCAGCAGTTCACAAAGGGGACTAGCTTTGTACAATGAGCAGTTCTTC.

The chain carries TRBV10-1 and TRBJ2-7; TRBD1 or TRBD2 may be the D gene (5 bases each). CDR3 size: 14 residues. Germline CDR1 WNHNN, CDR2 SYGVQD (reference sequence). V was cut by 5 bases and J by 2 bases, with 13 bases left in between. This CDR3 reads CASSTGTAAYEQYF. In DNA, the CDR3 is TGCGCCAGCAGTACTGGGACGGCGGCCTACGAGCAGTACTTC.

Concerning this clone itself: The same CDR3 can be traced to other DNA sequences in this sample. The V gene is TRBV19, the J gene TRBJ2-7; D uncertain. Germline assignment: CDR1 LNHDA and CDR2 SQIVND (reference sequence). This CDR3 has 15 residues. V was trimmed by 0 bases and J by 0 bases, leaving 9 bases between them. The CDR3 bases are TGTGCCAGTAGTATAGAAGCCGGCCCCTCCTACGAGCAGTACTTC. Translating it yields CASSIEAGPSYEQYF.

CDR3 region: CASINRANYGYTF. CDR3 coding DNA: TGCGCCAGCATCAACAGAGCTAACTATGGCTACACCTTC. The V gene is TRBV10-2, the J gene TRBJ1-2, with D unresolved. CDR3 length equals 13 residues. V gave up 7 bases and J gave up 0 bases, with 9 bases separating them. Germline V gene data show CDR1 as WSHSY and CDR2 as SAAADI.

The V and J genes are TRBV10-1 and TRBJ2-7; maybe TRBD2 (6 bases). This CDR3 is built from 13 residues. The V end was cut by 3 bases, the J end by 3 bases, with 9 bases between. Germline CDR1 WNHNN, CDR2 SYGVQD (reference sequence). The CDR3 DNA reads TGCGCCAGCAGTGATGAGGGAGGCTACGAGCAGTACTTC. Translating gives CASSDEGGYEQYF.

The J gene is TRBJ1-4, the V gene TRBV27; TRBD1 agrees at 8 bases. After removal of 5 bases from V and 8 bases from J, the junction contained 10 bases not matched to a gene. The CDR3 extends over 15 amino acids. Germline CDR1 is MNHEY and CDR2 is SMNVEV (reference sequence). The CDR3 protein is CASSRGQAVFEKLFF. The DNA for the CDR3 is TGTGCCAGCAGTAGGGGACAGGCTGTCTTCGAAAAACTGTTTTTT.

This chain uses TRBV12-5 with TRBJ2-2; D remains ambiguous. V was trimmed by 2 bases and J by 7 bases, leaving 11 bases between them. CDR1 and CDR2 from the germline V gene are LGHNT and FRNRAP. CDR3 length: 14 amino acids. CDR3 DNA: TGTGCTAGTGGTTTGAACCCCTCGGGCGGGGAGCTGTTTTTT. This codes for CASGLNPSGGELFF.

The chain is built from TRBV15 and TRBJ1-5; D not certain. CDR3 size: 14 residues. The germline CDR1 and CDR2 sequences are LNHNV and YYDKDF (reference sequence). V was shortened by 1 base and J by 3 bases, with 7 bases between the two germline ends. The CDR3 bases are TGTGCCACCAGCAGAGCGGGAAACAATCAGCCCCAGCATTTT. Its translation is CATSRAGNNQPQHF.

As to this clone: Other nucleotide sequences in the sample specify the same CDR3. The V and J genes are TRBV6-6 and TRBJ2-2; D uncertain. The V gene's germline CDR1 is MNHNY and CDR2 SVGAGI (reference sequence). CDR3 length: 13 residues. The V end lost 0 bases, the J end lost 4 bases, and 3 bases lay between the germline ends. CDR3 amino acids: CASSYSSTGELFF. The CDR3 DNA follows: TGTGCCAGCAGTTACTCGAGCACCGGGGAGCTGTTTTTT.

This clone was observed once. This chain links TRBV27 with TRBJ2-7; D is unresolved. Germline V CDR1 and CDR2: MNHEY, SMNVEV (reference sequence). Trimming removed 5 bases from V and 0 bases from J, with 5 bases in between. This CDR3 spans 12 amino acids. This CDR3 reads CASSAISYEQYF. DNA for the CDR3: TGTGCCAGCAGTGCCATCTCCTACGAGCAGTACTTC.

The chain has TRBV5-8 and TRBJ2-4; 8 bases are a match to TRBD2. Germline CDR1 SGHTS, CDR2 YDEGEE. Germline trimming cut 6 bases from V and 9 bases from J; bases unmatched to any gene: 14. The CDR3 loop spans 15 amino acids. In nucleotides, the CDR3 is TGTGCCAGCAACACGGGGGGGCCTAGTATCGGCATTCAGTACTTC. Its protein is CASNTGGPSIGIQYF. Supplemented by reference TRBV5-8 and TRBJ2-4, the full variable domain reads EAGVTQSPTHLIKTRGQQATLRCSPISGHTSVYWYQQALGLGLQFLLWYDEGEERNRGNFPPRFSGRQFPNYSSELNVNALELEDSALYLCASNTGGPSIGIQYFGAGTRLSVL.